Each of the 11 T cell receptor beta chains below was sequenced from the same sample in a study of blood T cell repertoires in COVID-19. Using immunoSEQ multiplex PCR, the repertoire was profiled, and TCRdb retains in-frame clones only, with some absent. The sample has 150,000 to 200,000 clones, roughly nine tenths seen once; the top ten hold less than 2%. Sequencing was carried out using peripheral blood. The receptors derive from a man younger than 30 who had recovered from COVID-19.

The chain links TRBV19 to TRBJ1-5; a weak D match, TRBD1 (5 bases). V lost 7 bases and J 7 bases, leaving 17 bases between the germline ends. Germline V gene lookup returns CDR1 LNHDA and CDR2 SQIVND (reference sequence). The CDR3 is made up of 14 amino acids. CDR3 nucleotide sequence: TGTGCCAGTACTGGCAGGGTGGGTTTCCAGCCCCAGCATTTT. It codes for CASTGRVGFQPQHF. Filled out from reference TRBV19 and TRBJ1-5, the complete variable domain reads DGGITQSPKYLFRKEGQNVTLSCEQNLNHDAMYWYRQDPGQGLRLIYYSQIVNDFQKGDIAEGYSVSREKKESFPLTVTSAQKNPTAFYLCASTGRVGFQPQHFGDGTRLSIL.

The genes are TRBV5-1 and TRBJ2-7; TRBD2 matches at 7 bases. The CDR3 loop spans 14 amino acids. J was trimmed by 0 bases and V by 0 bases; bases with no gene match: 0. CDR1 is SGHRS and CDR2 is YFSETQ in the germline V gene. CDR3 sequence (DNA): TGCGCCAGCAGCTTGGTAGCGGGCTCCTACGAGCAGTACTTC. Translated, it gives CASSLVAGSYEQYF.

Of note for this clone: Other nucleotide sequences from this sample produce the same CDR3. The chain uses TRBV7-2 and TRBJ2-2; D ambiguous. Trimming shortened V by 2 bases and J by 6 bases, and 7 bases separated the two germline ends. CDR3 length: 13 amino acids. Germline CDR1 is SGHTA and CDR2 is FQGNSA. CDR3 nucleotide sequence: TGTGCCAGCAGCTTATACCGGGCCGGGGAGCTGTTTTTT. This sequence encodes CASSLYRAGELFF.

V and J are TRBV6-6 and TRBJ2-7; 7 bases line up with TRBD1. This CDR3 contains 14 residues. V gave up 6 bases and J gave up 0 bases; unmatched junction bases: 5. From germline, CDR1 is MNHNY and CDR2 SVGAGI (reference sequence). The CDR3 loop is CASRPGTASYEQYF. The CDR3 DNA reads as TGTGCCAGCAGACCCGGGACAGCCTCCTACGAGCAGTACTTC.

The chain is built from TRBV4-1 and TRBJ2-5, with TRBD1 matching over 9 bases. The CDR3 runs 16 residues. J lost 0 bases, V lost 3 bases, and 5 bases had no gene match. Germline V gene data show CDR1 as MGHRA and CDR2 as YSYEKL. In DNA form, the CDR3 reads TGCGCCAGCAGCCATCGGACAGGGGAGTACCAAGAGACCCAGTACTTC. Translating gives CASSHRTGEYQETQYF.

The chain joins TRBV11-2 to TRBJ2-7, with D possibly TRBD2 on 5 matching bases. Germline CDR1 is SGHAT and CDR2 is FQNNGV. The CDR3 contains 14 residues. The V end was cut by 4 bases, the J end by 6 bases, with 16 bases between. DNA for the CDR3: TGTGCCAGCAGCTCGGGGTCGATTGCGGGCGAGCAGTACTTC. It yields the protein CASSSGSIAGEQYF.

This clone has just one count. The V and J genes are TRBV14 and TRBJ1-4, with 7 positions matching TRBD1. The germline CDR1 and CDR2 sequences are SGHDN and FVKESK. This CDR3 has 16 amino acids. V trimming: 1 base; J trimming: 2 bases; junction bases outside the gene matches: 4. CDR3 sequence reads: CASSQATGFTNEKLFF. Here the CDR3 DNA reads TGTGCCAGCAGCCAAGCGACAGGGTTCACTAATGAAAAACTGTTTTTT.

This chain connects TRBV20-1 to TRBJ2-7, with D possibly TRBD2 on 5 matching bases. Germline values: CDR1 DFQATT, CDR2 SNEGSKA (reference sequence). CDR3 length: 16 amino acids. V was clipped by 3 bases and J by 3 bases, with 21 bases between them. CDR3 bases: TGCAGTGCTAGTAGGGCGCTAGCCTCAAAGAGCTACGAGCAGTACTTC. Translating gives CSASRALASKSYEQYF.

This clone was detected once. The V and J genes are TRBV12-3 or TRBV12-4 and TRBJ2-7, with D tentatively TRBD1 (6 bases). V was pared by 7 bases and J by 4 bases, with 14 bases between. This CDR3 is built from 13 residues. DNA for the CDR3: TGTGCCAGCACTTCAGACAGGTCGTACGAGCAGTACTTC. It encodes CASTSDRSYEQYF.

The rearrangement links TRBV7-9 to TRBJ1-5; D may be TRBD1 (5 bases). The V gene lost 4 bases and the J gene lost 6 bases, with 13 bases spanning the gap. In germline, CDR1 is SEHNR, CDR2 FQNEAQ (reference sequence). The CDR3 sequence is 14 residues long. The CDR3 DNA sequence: TGTGCCAGCAGCTCCAGGAGGGGTGGTCAGCCCCAGCATTTT. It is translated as CASSSRRGGQPQHF.

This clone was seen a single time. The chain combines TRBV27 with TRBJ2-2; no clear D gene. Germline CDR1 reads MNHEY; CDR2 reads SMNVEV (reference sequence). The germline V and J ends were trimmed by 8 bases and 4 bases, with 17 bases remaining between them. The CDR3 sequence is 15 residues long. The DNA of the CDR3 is TGTGCCAGCCTAGGTCTAGGCCGATCCACCGGGGAGCTGTTTTTT. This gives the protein CASLGLGRSTGELFF.